This is a list of T cell receptor beta chains from one sample in a study of blood T cell repertoires in COVID-19. Only in-frame clones appear in the TCRdb table, and some are missing; sequencing was by immunoSEQ multiplex PCR. The sample carries over 80,000 clones, more than 90% recorded once. The material sequenced was peripheral blood. The receptors come from a man aged 55 to 70 with acute or convalescent COVID-19. CDR3s include the opening cysteine and the closing phenylalanine or tryptophan. The D gene is left open where the match is weak. Not every row has a clone size; where given, it reads once, few, many or a size class.

once	TRBJ1-3	TRBV12-3/TRBV12-4	-	CASRYSGNTIYF	TGTGCCAGCAGATACTCTGGAAACACCATATATTTT
-	TRBJ2-7	TRBV7-2	-	CASRLDRISYEQYF	TGTGCCAGCAGACTTGACAGAATCTCCTACGAGCAGTACTTC
-	TRBJ2-7	TRBV15	TRBD2	CATSRAGTSGGGEQYF	TGTGCCACCAGCAGAGCCGGGACTAGCGGTGGGGGTGAGCAGTACTTC
few	TRBJ2-1	TRBV7-9	TRBD2	CASSRSGVNEQFF	TGTGCCAGCAGCCGGAGCGGGGTCAATGAGCAGTTCTTC
-	TRBJ1-5	TRBV7-2	-	CASSFGGGSNQPQHF	TGTGCCAGCAGCTTTGGGGGAGGGAGCAATCAGCCCCAGCATTTT
few	TRBJ1-5	TRBV9	-	CASSVDGQIHQPQHF	TGTGCCAGCAGCGTAGATGGACAGATCCATCAGCCCCAGCATTTT
few	TRBJ2-7	TRBV10-2	-	CASSDAGNYEQYF	TGCGCCAGCAGTGACGCAGGGAACTACGAGCAGTACTTC
-	TRBJ2-7	TRBV28	-	CASRIPGQRGEQYF	TGTGCCAGCAGAATCCCGGGACAGCGGGGGGAGCAGTACTTC
-	TRBJ1-1	TRBV29-1	TRBD1	CSVETGLGTEAFF	TGCAGCGTTGAGACAGGGTTAGGCACTGAAGCTTTCTTT
-	TRBJ1-1	TRBV7-8	-	CASSLVGTHTEAFF	TGTGCCAGCAGCTTAGTTGGCACCCACACTGAAGCTTTCTTT
-	TRBJ2-5	TRBV10-3	-	CAISESRTEETQYF	TGTGCCATCAGTGAGTCTCGGACAGAAGAGACCCAGTACTTC